This T cell receptor (beta chain) was captured in a study of cytomegalovirus exposure and HLA in healthy donors. Remarks on this clone: Its specificity is unknown.

Each donor was nominally healthy when sampled (though unrecorded immune exposures were likely). The PCR made use of 60 Vbeta and 13 Jbeta primers. As originally analysed: Roughly 73 million unique TCR beta chains, roughly 11 million of them shared, were counted by a later analysis. TCRdb's table, derived via immunoSEQ multiplex PCR, lists solely in-frame clones and lacks some. Clone size and V and J calls were adopted from that table, with D and trimming inferred from the DNA. The table shows fewer than 95,000 clones, with around 70% occurring only once. The CDR3 totals 14 residues. Deletions cut 0 bases from V and 5 bases from J, with 10 bases between. The germline gives CDR1 LGHNA, CDR2 YSLEER. Study conclusions and caveats: Data from an earlier analysis indicated that most TCR beta V segments were productive either about 90% or about 30% of the time.

Sequencing used PBMCs. The TCR sequence derives from a woman between 40 and 50 years old in good health and CMV-seropositive. This chain connects TRBV4-3 to TRBJ2-5; D might be TRBD2 (5 bases). For the CDR3, the DNA is TGCGCCAGCAGCCAAGATCCTAGCATTGAGACCCAGTACTTC. Protein product: CASSQDPSIETQYF.